This T cell receptor beta chain stems from a study of blood T cell repertoires in COVID-19. The V gene lost 0 bases and the J gene lost 4 bases, with 6 bases spanning the gap. This CDR3 contains 12 residues. CDR1 is GTSNPN, CDR2 SVGIG, per germline (reference sequence). This clone was seen a few times. Assay used: immunoSEQ multiplex PCR; TCRdb lists only in-frame clones, some missing. The sample lists 300,000 to 400,000 clones; roughly 86% were seen once. The receptor comes from a man aged 25-45 years with COVID-19, enrolled during active disease. The chain is built from TRBV30 and TRBJ1-1, with D perhaps matching TRBD1 (5 bases). The sequenced material came from peripheral blood. The DNA of the CDR3 is TGTGCCTGGAGTGTAGGGGCCACTGAAGCTTTCTTT. Translated: CAWSVGATEAFF.